The T cell receptor (beta chain) under discussion was sequenced for a study of T-cell reconstitution after alpha-beta-depleted transplantation in children. This clonotype has ten or more counts. Its specificity is unknown. Looked up from germline, CDR1 is SGHRS and CDR2 is YFSETQ. V was trimmed by 7 bases and J by 5 bases, leaving 9 bases between them. There are 11 residues in the CDR3. Unique molecular identifiers were incorporated when the TCRbeta library was constructed. TCRdb fed the PCR reads into MiXCR, producing one record per CDR3 protein. This table has approximately 170,000 distinct CDR3 sequences, around 10% appearing once. Study outcomes and limitations: Expanded graft clones, several hundred of them, were reportedly the source of alpha-beta T cells about two months after transplant. Newly generated T cells supplied most T-cell counts and diversity one year post-transplant. Surviving recipient T cells and thymic progenitors produced the high day-60 TCRbeta diversity seen in some patients.

This TCR was recovered from a boy between 2 and 15 years old with acute myeloid leukemia, due to receive a stem cell transplant. This chain connects TRBV5-1 to TRBJ1-2, with no clear D. The source was PBMCs, collected before TCRalphabeta/CD19-depleted stem cell transplant. The CDR3 region is CASSNGYGYTF. The CDR3 DNA reads TGCGCCAGCTCGAATGGTTATGGCTACACCTTC.